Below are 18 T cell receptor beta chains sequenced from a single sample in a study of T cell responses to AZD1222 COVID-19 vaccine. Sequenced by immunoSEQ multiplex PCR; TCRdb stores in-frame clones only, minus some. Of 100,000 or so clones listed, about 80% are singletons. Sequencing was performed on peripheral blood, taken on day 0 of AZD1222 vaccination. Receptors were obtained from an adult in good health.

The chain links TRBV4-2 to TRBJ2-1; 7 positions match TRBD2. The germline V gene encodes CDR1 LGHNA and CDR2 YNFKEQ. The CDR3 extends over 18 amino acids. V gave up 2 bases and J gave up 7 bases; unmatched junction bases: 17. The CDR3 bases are TGTGCCAGCAGCCAAAATAGCGCTAGCGGTCTTGGAGGGAATGAGCAGTTCTTC. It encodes CASSQNSASGLGGNEQFF.

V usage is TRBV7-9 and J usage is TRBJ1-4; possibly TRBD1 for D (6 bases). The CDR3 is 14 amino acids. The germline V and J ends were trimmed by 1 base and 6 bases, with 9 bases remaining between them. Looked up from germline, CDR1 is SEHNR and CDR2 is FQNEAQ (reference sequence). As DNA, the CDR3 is TGTGCCAGCAGCTTAGAGGGGGGTGATGAAAAACTGTTTTTT. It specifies CASSLEGGDEKLFF. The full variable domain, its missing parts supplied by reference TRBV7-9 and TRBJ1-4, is DTGVSQNPRHKITKRGQNVTFRCDPISEHNRLYWYRQTLGQGPEFLTYFQNEAQLEKSRLLSDRFSAERPKGSFSTLEIQRTEQGDSAMYLCASSLEGGDEKLFFGSGTQLSVL.

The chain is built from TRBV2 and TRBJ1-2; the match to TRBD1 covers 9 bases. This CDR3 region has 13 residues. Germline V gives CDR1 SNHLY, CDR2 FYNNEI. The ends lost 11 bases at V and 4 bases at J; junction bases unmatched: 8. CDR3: CAGHRGRPYGYTF. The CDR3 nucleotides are TGTGCCGGACACAGGGGGCGCCCCTATGGCTACACCTTC.

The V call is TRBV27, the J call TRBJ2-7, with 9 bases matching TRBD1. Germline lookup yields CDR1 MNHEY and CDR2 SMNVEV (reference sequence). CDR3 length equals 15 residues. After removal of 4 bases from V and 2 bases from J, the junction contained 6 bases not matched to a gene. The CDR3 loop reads CASSSGTGYPYEQYF. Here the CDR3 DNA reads TGTGCCAGCAGTTCCGGGACAGGGTACCCCTACGAGCAGTACTTC.

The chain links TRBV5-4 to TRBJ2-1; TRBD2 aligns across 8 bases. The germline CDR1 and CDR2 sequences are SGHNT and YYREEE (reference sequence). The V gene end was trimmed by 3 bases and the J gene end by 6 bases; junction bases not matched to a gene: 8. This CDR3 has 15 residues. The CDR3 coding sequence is TGTGCCAGCAGCTGGGCGGGGGGCATTCTCAATGAGCAGTTCTTC. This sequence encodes CASSWAGGILNEQFF.

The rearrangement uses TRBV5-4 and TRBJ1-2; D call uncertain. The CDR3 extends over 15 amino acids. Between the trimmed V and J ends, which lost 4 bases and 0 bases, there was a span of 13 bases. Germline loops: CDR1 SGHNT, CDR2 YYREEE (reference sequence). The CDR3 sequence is CASSTQEYSNYGYTF. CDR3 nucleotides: TGTGCCAGCAGCACGCAAGAGTACTCTAACTATGGCTACACCTTC. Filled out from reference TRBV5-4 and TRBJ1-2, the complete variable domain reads ETGVTQSPTHLIKTRGQQVTLRCSSQSGHNTVSWYQQALGQGPQFIFQYYREEENGRGNFPPRFSGLQFPNYSSELNVNALELDDSALYLCASSTQEYSNYGYTFGSGTRLTVV.

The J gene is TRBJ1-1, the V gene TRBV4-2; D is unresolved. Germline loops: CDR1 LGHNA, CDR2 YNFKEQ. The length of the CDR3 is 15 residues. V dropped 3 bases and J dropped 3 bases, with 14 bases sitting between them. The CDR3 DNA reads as TGTGCCAGCAGCCATGGATACGACGGTTACACTGAAGCTTTCTTT. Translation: CASSHGYDGYTEAFF.

In DNA form, the CDR3 reads TGTGCCAGCAGCCGAAGACAGGGTCAGTACACCGGGGAGCTGTTTTTT. It translates to CASSRRQGQYTGELFF. This chain uses TRBV4-2 with TRBJ2-2; 7 bases line up with TRBD1. V lost 4 bases to trimming and J lost 3 bases; unmatched junction nucleotides: 8. Germline-derived CDR1 and CDR2 are LGHNA and YNFKEQ. CDR3 size: 16 residues.

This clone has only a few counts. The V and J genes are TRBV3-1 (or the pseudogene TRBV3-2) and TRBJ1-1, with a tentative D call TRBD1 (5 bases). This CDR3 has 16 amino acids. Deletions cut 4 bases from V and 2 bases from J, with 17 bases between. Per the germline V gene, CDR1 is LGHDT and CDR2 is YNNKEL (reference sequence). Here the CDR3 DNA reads TGTGCCAGCAGCCTGTACCGTGGACAAAAAAACACTGAAGCTTTCTTT. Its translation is CASSLYRGQKNTEAFF.

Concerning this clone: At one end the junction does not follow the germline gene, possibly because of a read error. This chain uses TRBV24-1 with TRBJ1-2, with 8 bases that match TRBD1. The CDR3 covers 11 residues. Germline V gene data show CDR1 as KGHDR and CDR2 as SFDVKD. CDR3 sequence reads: CATNPQADRDF. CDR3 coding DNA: TGTGCCACCAACCCTCAAGCGGACAGGGACTTC.

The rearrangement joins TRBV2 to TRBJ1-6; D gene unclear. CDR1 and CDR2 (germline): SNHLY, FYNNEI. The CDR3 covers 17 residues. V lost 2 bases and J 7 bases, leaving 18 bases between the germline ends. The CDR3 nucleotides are TGTGCCAGCAGTGAATTTCCTTCCGGGATGGTGAATTCACCCCTCCACTTT. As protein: CASSEFPSGMVNSPLHF.

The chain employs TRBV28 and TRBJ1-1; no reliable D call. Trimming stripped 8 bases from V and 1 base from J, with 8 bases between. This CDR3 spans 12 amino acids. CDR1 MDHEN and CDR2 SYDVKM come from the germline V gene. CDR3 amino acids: CASVSANTEAFF. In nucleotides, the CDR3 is TGTGCCAGCGTATCGGCGAACACTGAAGCTTTCTTT. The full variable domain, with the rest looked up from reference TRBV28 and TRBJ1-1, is DVKVTQSSRYLVKRTGEKVFLECVQDMDHENMFWYRQDPGLGLRLIYFSYDVKMKEKGDIPEGYSVSREKKERFSLILESASTNQTSMYLCASVSANTEAFFGQGTRLTVV.

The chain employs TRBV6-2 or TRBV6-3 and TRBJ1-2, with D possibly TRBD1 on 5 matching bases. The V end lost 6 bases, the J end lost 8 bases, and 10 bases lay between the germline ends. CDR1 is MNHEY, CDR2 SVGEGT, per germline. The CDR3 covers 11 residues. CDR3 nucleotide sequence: TGTGCCAGCAGCCCGGGGGGAGGCTACACCTTC. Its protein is CASSPGGGYTF.

The CDR3 spells CASSVDRVSTDTQYF. Here the CDR3 DNA reads TGTGCCAGCAGTGTAGACAGGGTCAGCACAGATACGCAGTATTTT. V and J are TRBV2 and TRBJ2-3; TRBD1 matches at 7 bases. This CDR3 is built from 15 residues. Germline V gene data show CDR1 as SNHLY and CDR2 as FYNNEI. The V segment lost 4 bases and the J segment 0 bases; nucleotides outside the gene matches: 4.

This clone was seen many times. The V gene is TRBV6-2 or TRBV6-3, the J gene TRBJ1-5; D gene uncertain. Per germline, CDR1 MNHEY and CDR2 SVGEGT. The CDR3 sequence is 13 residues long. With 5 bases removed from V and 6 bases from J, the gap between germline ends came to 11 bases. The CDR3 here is CASSARESQPQHF. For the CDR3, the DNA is TGTGCCAGCAGTGCCCGGGAGTCTCAGCCCCAGCATTTT.

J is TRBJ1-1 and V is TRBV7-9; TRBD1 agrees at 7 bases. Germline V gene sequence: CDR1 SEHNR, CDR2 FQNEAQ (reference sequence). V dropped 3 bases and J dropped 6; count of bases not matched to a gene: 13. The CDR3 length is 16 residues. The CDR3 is CASSFIQGGPVAEAFF. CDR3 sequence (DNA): TGTGCCAGCAGCTTTATCCAGGGGGGCCCGGTGGCTGAAGCTTTCTTT.

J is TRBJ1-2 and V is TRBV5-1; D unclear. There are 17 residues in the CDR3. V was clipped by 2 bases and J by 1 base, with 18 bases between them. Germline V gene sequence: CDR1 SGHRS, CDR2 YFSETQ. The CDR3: CASSFGGFTTVNYGYTF. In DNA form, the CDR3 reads TGCGCCAGCAGCTTTGGCGGGTTCACGACGGTTAACTATGGCTACACCTTC.

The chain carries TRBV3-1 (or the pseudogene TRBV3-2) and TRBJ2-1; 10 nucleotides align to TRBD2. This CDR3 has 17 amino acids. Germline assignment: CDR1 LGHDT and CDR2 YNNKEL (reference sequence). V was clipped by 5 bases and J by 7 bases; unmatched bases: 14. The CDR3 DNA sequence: TGTGCCAGCAGCGGGGACCCCAGCGGGGGGGCCGGAAATGAGCAGTTCTTC. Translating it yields CASSGDPSGGAGNEQFF.